This T cell receptor (beta chain) emerged from a study of radiotherapy plus CTLA-4 blockade in lung cancer. As for the study in general: Patients showed objective responses in around a sixth of cases and disease control in 25% to 40%. Study-wide findings and caveats: The authors reported that early blood T cell clone dynamics, with interferon-beta, best predicted response.

The data were produced by immunoSEQ multiplex PCR, yet TCRdb's version contains in-frame clones alone and is incomplete. Among 95,000 to 150,000 clones listed, just under 90% were seen once. As for this clone: The target antigen is unknown.

The sequence was collected from a human donor with non-small cell lung cancer that progressed on radiotherapy plus ipilimumab. This specimen consisted of peripheral blood, obtained from a patient treated with radiotherapy plus ipilimumab.

The CDR3: CASSWRDGVSYEQYF. As DNA, the CDR3 is TGTGCCAGCAGCTGGAGGGACGGCGTCTCCTACGAGCAGTACTTC. V and J are TRBV5-6 and TRBJ2-7, with D tentatively TRBD2 (6 bases). V lost 3 bases to trimming and J lost 0 bases, with 13 bases between them. Germline V gene sequence: CDR1 SGHDT, CDR2 YYEEEE. This CDR3 is built from 15 residues.